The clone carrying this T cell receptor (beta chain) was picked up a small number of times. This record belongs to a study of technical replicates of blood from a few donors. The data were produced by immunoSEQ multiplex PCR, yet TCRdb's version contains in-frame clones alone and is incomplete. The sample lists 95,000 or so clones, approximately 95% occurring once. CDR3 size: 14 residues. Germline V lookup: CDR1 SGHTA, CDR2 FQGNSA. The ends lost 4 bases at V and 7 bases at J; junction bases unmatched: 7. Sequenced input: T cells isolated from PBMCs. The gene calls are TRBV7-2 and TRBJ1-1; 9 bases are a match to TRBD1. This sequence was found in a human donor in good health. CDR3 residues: CASSSGQGPNEAFF. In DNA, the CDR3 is TGTGCCAGCAGCTCGGGACAGGGTCCGAATGAAGCTTTCTTT.